Shown below are 30 T cell receptor beta chains from a single sample sequenced in a study of shared clonotypes between healthy human individuals. Sequencing used immunoSEQ multiplex PCR; TCRdb keeps in-frame clones, though not all of them. The repertoire holds nearly 500,000 clones, around 78% seen once, with 10% to 15% in the top ten. The source material was PBMCs. These receptor sequences come from a woman aged 40 to 55 in good health. Some clones in this sample may be carry-over from other donors' samples.

This chain links TRBV28 with TRBJ2-7; unclear D gene. V gave up 6 bases and J gave up 0 bases, with 9 bases separating them. The CDR3 sequence is 13 residues long. Germline V CDR1 and CDR2: MDHEN, SYDVKM. Here the CDR3 reads CASSSSLSYEQYF. For the CDR3, the DNA is TGTGCCAGCAGCTCTTCCCTCTCCTACGAGCAGTACTTC.

This rearrangement joins TRBV5-1 to TRBJ2-2; a weak D match, TRBD1 (6 bases). Germline lookup yields CDR1 SGHRS and CDR2 YFSETQ. The CDR3 covers 15 residues. V lost 2 bases to trimming and J lost 0 bases, with 8 bases between them. The CDR3 region has the DNA TGCGCCAGCAGCTTCGGGACAACGAACACCGGGGAGCTGTTTTTT. Residues: CASSFGTTNTGELFF.

A note on this clone: A single base separates this from a much larger clone, so it may be a read error. The chain couples TRBV2 to TRBJ2-7; tentatively, D is TRBD2 (6 bases). V lost 7 bases and J 2 bases, leaving 15 bases between the germline ends. CDR3 length: 14 amino acids. Germline CDR1 SNHLY, CDR2 FYNNEI. The CDR3: CASIGLPLAYEQYF. In DNA form, the CDR3 reads TGTGCCAGCATTGGACTACCACTCGCCTACGAGCAGTACTTC.

The V and J genes are TRBV10-2 and TRBJ2-7; D perhaps matches TRBD2 (6 bases). Germline loops: CDR1 WSHSY, CDR2 SAAADI. The V gene lost 8 bases and the J gene lost 6 bases, with 20 bases spanning the gap. The CDR3 extends over 14 amino acids. CDR3 amino acids: CASSRTGDFGEQYF. CDR3 DNA sequence: TGCGCCAGCTCCCGGACCGGGGACTTTGGCGAGCAGTACTTC.

This clone was seen a few times. This chain uses TRBV2 with TRBJ1-1; TRBD1 agrees at 8 bases. The CDR3 has 13 residues. Germline CDR1 is SNHLY and CDR2 is FYNNEI. Losses at the gene ends were 6 bases for V and 4 bases for J; bases not matched to a gene: 4. The CDR3 region is CASRDTGGTEAFF. The CDR3 DNA sequence: TGTGCCAGCAGGGATACAGGGGGCACTGAAGCTTTCTTT.

V is TRBV18 and J is TRBJ1-1; D not certain. Looked up from germline, CDR1 is KGHSH and CDR2 is LQKENI. Trimming removed 1 base from V and 0 bases from J, with 6 bases in between. CDR3 length: 14 residues. This CDR3 reads CASSPRDLNTEAFF. CDR3 DNA sequence: TGTGCCAGCTCACCACGTGACCTGAACACTGAAGCTTTCTTT.

The rearrangement joins TRBV25-1 to TRBJ2-4; the match to TRBD2 covers 13 bases. V shed 4 bases and J 5 bases; nucleotides not matched to a gene: 11. CDR3 length: 18 amino acids. The germline CDR1 and CDR2 sequences are MGHDK and SYGVNS. In nucleotides, the CDR3 is TGTGCCAGCAGTGCAAGACTAGCGGGAGGCCTGGGGGAAAACATTCAGTACTTC. Translating it yields CASSARLAGGLGENIQYF.

A note on this clone: This likely traces to a read error, being one base from a far larger clone. This same CDR3 is encoded by further DNA sequences in the sample. V usage is TRBV11-1 and J usage is TRBJ2-7; 7 bases are shared with TRBD2. CDR3 length: 15 amino acids. CDR1 and CDR2 (germline): SGHAT, FQDESV (reference sequence). As DNA, the CDR3 is TGTGCTAGCACTACGATGGGAGGGCCCACCTACGAGCAGTACTTC. Protein product: CASTTMGGPTYEQYF. The entire variable domain, with the rest obtained from reference TRBV11-1 and TRBJ2-7, is as follows: EAEVAQSPRYKITEKSQAVAFWCDPISGHATLYWYRQILGQGPELLVQFQDESVVDDSQLPKDRFSAERLKGVDSTLKIQPAELGDSAMYLCASTTMGGPTYEQYFGPGTRLTVT.

V is TRBV11-2 and J is TRBJ2-1, with 10 bases matching TRBD2. Germline loops: CDR1 SGHAT, CDR2 FQNNGV. This CDR3 comprises 16 residues. V shed 5 bases, J shed 9 bases, and the junction held 13 bases outside the gene matches. CDR3 coding DNA: TGTGCCAGCAGCACCATACGGAGCGGGAGGGCGGGTGAGCAGTTCTTC. It encodes CASSTIRSGRAGEQFF.

This chain joins TRBV18 and TRBJ1-1; no definite D call. The CDR3 covers 15 residues. The germline V gene encodes CDR1 KGHSH and CDR2 LQKENI. V was trimmed by 1 base and J by 2 bases, leaving 11 bases between them. For the CDR3, the DNA is TGTGCCAGCTCACCACTATCCGGGCTTAACACTGAAGCTTTCTTT. Amino acid sequence: CASSPLSGLNTEAFF.

The chain joins TRBV7-3 to TRBJ2-3, with 7 bases that match TRBD1. The length of the CDR3 is 15 residues. Germline loops: CDR1 SGHTA, CDR2 FQGTGA. V lost 4 bases to trimming and J lost 3 bases; unmatched junction nucleotides: 7. The CDR3 here is CASSSPGGATDTQYF. The CDR3 region has the DNA TGTGCCAGCAGCTCTCCAGGGGGAGCAACAGATACGCAGTATTTT.

A note on this clone: This CDR3 is also generated by other DNA sequences in the sample. The chain has TRBV19 and TRBJ2-3; 7 positions match TRBD2. V was clipped by 1 base and J by 2 bases; unmatched bases: 12. This CDR3 is built from 18 residues. CDR1 is LNHDA and CDR2 is SQIVND in the germline V gene (reference sequence). The CDR3 spells CASSIVASGSIPTDTQYF. CDR3 nucleotides: TGTGCCAGTAGTATAGTGGCTAGCGGAAGCATCCCCACAGATACGCAGTATTTT.

The chain couples TRBV27 to TRBJ1-2; possible D gene TRBD1, 6 bases. V was trimmed by 6 bases and J by 5 bases, leaving 19 bases between them. Germline V gives CDR1 MNHEY, CDR2 SMNVEV (reference sequence). CDR3 length: 15 residues. The CDR3 sequence is CASSLTLGHKYGYTF. The CDR3 DNA reads as TGTGCCAGCAGCCTTACCCTGGGACATAAGTATGGCTACACCTTC.

The chain employs TRBV4-2 and TRBJ2-7; 7 bases are shared with TRBD1. V lost 4 bases to trimming and J lost 1 base; unmatched junction nucleotides: 10. The CDR3 is 16 residues long. The germline gives CDR1 LGHNA, CDR2 YNFKEQ. CDR3 loop: CASSRGDRAVSYEQYF. Here the CDR3 DNA reads TGTGCCAGCAGCCGGGGCGACAGGGCGGTATCCTACGAGCAGTACTTC.

The chain is built from TRBV7-3 and TRBJ1-2; the match to TRBD1 covers 10 bases. V gave up 8 bases and J gave up 4 bases; unmatched junction bases: 7. The CDR3 sequence is 14 residues long. Germline CDR1 SGHTA, CDR2 FQGTGA. CDR3 protein: CASGTGATSYGYTF. The CDR3 nucleotides are TGTGCCAGCGGGACAGGGGCTACAAGCTATGGCTACACCTTC.

The rearrangement joins TRBV2 to TRBJ1-1; D uncertain. The CDR3 extends over 13 amino acids. The germline V and J ends were trimmed by 6 bases and 5 bases, with 13 bases remaining between them. Germline V gene lookup returns CDR1 SNHLY and CDR2 FYNNEI. For the CDR3, the DNA is TGTGCCAGCAGATACGGGATAACGACTGAAGCTTTCTTT. It specifies CASRYGITTEAFF.

This clone was seen a few times. This chain joins TRBV30 and TRBJ2-1; 11 bases match TRBD2. The CDR3 loop spans 15 amino acids. V was pared by 1 base and J by 9 bases, with 8 bases of the junction left unmatched. From germline, CDR1 is GTSNPN and CDR2 SVGIG (reference sequence). The CDR3 DNA reads as TGTGCCTGGAGTGCCATACTAGCGGGAGAGGGTGAGCAGTTCTTC. The encoded protein is CAWSAILAGEGEQFF.

This clone appeared a few times. The V call is TRBV27, the J call TRBJ2-2, with TRBD2 matching 11 bases. The length of the CDR3 is 15 residues. Germline V gene sequence: CDR1 MNHEY, CDR2 SMNVEV (reference sequence). V trimming: 6 bases; J trimming: 7 bases; junction bases outside the gene matches: 7. The DNA of the CDR3 is TGTGCCAGCAGGACCGGGACTAGCGGAAGCGGGGAGCTGTTTTTT. Translating gives CASRTGTSGSGELFF.

The V and J genes are TRBV5-1 and TRBJ2-4; TRBD2 agrees at 10 bases. The germline V gene has CDR1 SGHRS and CDR2 YFSETQ. CDR3 length: 16 residues. J lost 8 bases, V lost 4 bases, and 12 bases had no gene match. This CDR3 reads CASSPQEGLARDIQYF. DNA for the CDR3: TGCGCCAGCAGCCCCCAAGAGGGACTAGCGAGGGACATTCAGTACTTC.

V gene TRBV6-1 combines with J gene TRBJ2-7; 7 positions agree with TRBD1. The CDR3 extends over 14 amino acids. The junction had 5 bases not matched to a gene; V was cut back by 6 bases and J by 0 bases. The germline gives CDR1 MNHNS, CDR2 SASEGT. Here the CDR3 reads CASSWDSRSYEQYF. The CDR3 DNA is TGTGCCAGCAGCTGGGACAGTCGCTCCTACGAGCAGTACTTC.

A remark on this clone: Other DNA sequences in this specimen translate into the identical CDR3. The V gene is TRBV30, the J gene TRBJ2-7, with D maybe TRBD1 (5 bases). Germline V lookup: CDR1 GTSNPN, CDR2 SVGIG (reference sequence). Trimming cost V 2 bases and J 3 bases, with 8 bases left between them. The CDR3 is 12 residues long. The chain's CDR3 is CAWSPTGYEQYF. The CDR3 DNA sequence: TGTGCCTGGAGTCCAACAGGCTACGAGCAGTACTTC.

This clone was observed a handful of times. The rearrangement uses TRBV5-1 and TRBJ1-3; tentatively, D is TRBD1 (5 bases). Germline CDR1 reads SGHRS; CDR2 reads YFSETQ. This CDR3 is 17 amino acids long. The ends were cut back, 0 bases at V and 0 bases at J, with 13 bases in the middle. DNA of the CDR3: TGCGCCAGCAGCTTGGAGGGAGGGGCGAGCTCTGGAAACACCATATATTTT. It yields the protein CASSLEGGASSGNTIYF.

The genes are TRBV9 and TRBJ2-7, with TRBD2 identical over 7 bases. The CDR3 extends over 16 amino acids. Looked up from germline, CDR1 is SGDLS and CDR2 is YYNGEE. The V and J ends lost 4 bases and 3 bases, in that order; junction bases with no gene match: 13. CDR3 bases: TGTGCCAGCAGCCCCCGTCGGGCTAGCGGCGTCTACGAGCAGTACTTC. Translated, it gives CASSPRRASGVYEQYF.

This clone was recorded once. The CDR3 DNA sequence: TGTGCCAGCACACGGGCAGACTACAATGAGCAGTTCTTC. Translated, it gives CASTRADYNEQFF. The rearrangement joins TRBV6-1 to TRBJ2-1; D is ambiguous. Germline V gives CDR1 MNHNS, CDR2 SASEGT. CDR3 length: 13 amino acids. V shed 7 bases and J shed 3 bases, with 10 bases lying between them.

This chain connects TRBV7-8 to TRBJ2-1, with D perhaps TRBD2 (6 bases). The V gene lost 4 bases and the J gene lost 6 bases, with 10 bases spanning the gap. CDR1 is SGHVS, CDR2 FQNEAQ, per germline. The CDR3 is 13 residues long. CDR3 in DNA: TGTGCCAGCAGCTCAAATAGCGGCAATGAGCAGTTCTTC. This gives the protein CASSSNSGNEQFF. The full variable domain, in which reference TRBV7-8 and TRBJ2-1 provide the parts outside the CDR3, is GAGVSQSPRYKVAKRGQDVALRCDPISGHVSLFWYQQALGQGPEFLTYFQNEAQLDKSGLPSDRFFAERPEGSVSTLKIQRTQQEDSAVYLCASSSNSGNEQFFGPGTRLTVL.

This rearrangement joins TRBV7-9 to TRBJ2-7, with a possible D match to TRBD2 (6 bases). Trimming stripped 7 bases from V and 3 bases from J, with 13 bases between. In germline, CDR1 is SEHNR, CDR2 FQNEAQ (reference sequence). The CDR3 covers 13 residues. Here the CDR3 DNA reads TGTGCCAGCATTCCACTCGGGAGCTACGAGCAGTACTTC. It yields the protein CASIPLGSYEQYF.

This clone was counted a few times. The junction departs from the called germline gene at one end, perhaps through a read error. CDR3 loop: CASSLTTGAEAFF. CDR3 nucleotide sequence: TGTGCCAGCAGCCTAACGACCGGGGCTGAAGCTTTCTTT. This rearrangement joins TRBV7-3 to TRBJ1-1; D uncertain. Per the germline V gene, CDR1 is SGHTA and CDR2 is FQGTGA. CDR3 length equals 13 residues.

The CDR3 region has the DNA TGCAGTGCTGGTAGTTCTGAGCAGTTCTTC. Translated, it gives CSAGSSEQFF. This chain connects TRBV20-1 to TRBJ2-1, with no clear D. CDR3 length equals 10 residues. The V end was cut by 5 bases, the J end by 9 bases, with 8 bases between. Germline CDR1 is DFQATT and CDR2 is SNEGSKA (reference sequence).

The gene calls are TRBV7-2 and TRBJ2-5; TRBD2 aligns across 9 bases. Losses at the gene ends were 2 bases for V and 1 base for J; bases not matched to a gene: 8. This CDR3 spans 17 amino acids. In germline, CDR1 is SGHTA, CDR2 FQGNSA. CDR3 sequence (DNA): TGTGCCAGCAGCTTATTGGCGGGAGGGGGCTTCCAAGAGACCCAGTACTTC. This sequence encodes CASSLLAGGGFQETQYF.

This clone was seen a few times. This sequence joins TRBV27 and TRBJ1-2; 7 nucleotides line up with TRBD1. The trim removed 2 bases at V and 1 base at J, leaving 10 bases unmatched. This CDR3 has 17 amino acids. The germline V gene encodes CDR1 MNHEY and CDR2 SMNVEV (reference sequence). This CDR3 is CASSLKPTGMGNYGYTF. In nucleotides, the CDR3 is TGTGCCAGCAGTTTAAAACCGACAGGGATGGGTAACTATGGCTACACCTTC.